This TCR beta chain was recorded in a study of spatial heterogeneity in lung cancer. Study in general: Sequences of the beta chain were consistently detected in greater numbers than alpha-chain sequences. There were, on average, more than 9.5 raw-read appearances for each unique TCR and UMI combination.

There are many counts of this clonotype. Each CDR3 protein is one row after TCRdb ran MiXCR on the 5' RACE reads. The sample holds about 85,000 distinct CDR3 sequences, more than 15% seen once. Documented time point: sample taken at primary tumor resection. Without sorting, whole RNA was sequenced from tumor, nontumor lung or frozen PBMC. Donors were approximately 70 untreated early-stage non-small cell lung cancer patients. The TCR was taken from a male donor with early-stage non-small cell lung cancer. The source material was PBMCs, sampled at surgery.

The CDR3 is CASSRTSGSSYEQYF. DNA of the CDR3: TGTGCCAGCAGCCGGACTAGCGGGAGTAGTTACGAGCAGTACTTC. The V and J genes are TRBV5-4 and TRBJ2-7, with 13 bases identical to TRBD2. Germline CDR1 and CDR2: SGHNT and YYREEE (reference sequence). The trim removed 4 bases at V and 4 bases at J, leaving 5 bases unmatched. The CDR3 loop spans 15 amino acids.